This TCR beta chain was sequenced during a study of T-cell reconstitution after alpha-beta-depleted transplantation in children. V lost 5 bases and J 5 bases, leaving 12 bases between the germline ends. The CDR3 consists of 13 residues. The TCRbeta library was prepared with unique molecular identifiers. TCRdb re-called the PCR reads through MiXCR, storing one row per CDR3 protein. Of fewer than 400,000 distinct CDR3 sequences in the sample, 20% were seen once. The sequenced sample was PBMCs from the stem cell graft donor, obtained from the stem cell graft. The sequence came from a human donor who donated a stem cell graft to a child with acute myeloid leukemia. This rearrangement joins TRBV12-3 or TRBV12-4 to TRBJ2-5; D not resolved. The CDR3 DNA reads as TGTGCCAGCAGTCCTAGGGCCTACGAGACCCAGTACTTC. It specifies CASSPRAYETQYF.